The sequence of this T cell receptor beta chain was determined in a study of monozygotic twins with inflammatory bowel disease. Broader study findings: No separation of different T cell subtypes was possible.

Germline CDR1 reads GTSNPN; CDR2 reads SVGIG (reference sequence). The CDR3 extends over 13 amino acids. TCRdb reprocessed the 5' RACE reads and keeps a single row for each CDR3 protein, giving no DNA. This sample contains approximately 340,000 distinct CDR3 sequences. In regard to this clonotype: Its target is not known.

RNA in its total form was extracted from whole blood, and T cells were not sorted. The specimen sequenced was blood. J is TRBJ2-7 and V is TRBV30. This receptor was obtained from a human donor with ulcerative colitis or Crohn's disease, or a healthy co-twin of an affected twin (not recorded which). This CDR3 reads CAWSVRSSYEQYF.